A selection of T cell receptor beta chains follows, all from one sample in a study of T cells in localized non-small cell lung cancer. The repertoire was sequenced with immunoSEQ multiplex PCR; TCRdb's copy has only in-frame clones and lacks some. Found here are about 21,000 clones, approximately 88% of them singletons; the top ten hold 25% to 35%. The specimen was peripheral blood mononuclear cells, collected before any cancer treatment. All receptors derive from a male donor aged 60 or over with stage II lung adenocarcinoma. The CDR3 runs from the conserved cysteine through the conserved F or W. Each record gives: D gene, clone size, V gene, J gene, CDR3 DNA, CDR3 protein. The D gene is left open where the match is weak. Not all rows give a size; the values are once, few, many and, for expanded clones, a class.

-,-,TRBV28,TRBJ2-7,TGTGCCAGCAGTTTATATTACGAGCAGTACTTC,CASSLYYEQYF
-,-,TRBV6-6,TRBJ1-4,TGTGCCAGCCGGGGGCTGACTAATGAAAAACTGTTTTTT,CASRGLTNEKLFF
-,-,TRBV7-9,TRBJ2-3,TGTGCCAGCAGCTCCTTTACCTCCCAATCGGAGTTT,CASSSFTSQSEF
-,-,TRBV5-1,TRBJ2-1,TGCGCCAGCAGGGGCCTGGGGCTAGGGAGCGATGAGCAGTTCTTC,CASRGLGLGSDEQFF
-,-,TRBV7-8,TRBJ1-3,TGTGCCAGCAGCTTAGGGGGCTGGAACACCATATATTTT,CASSLGGWNTIYF
-,once,TRBV4-2,TRBJ2-2,TGTGCCAGCAGCCTTCACAAGGGCGGGGAGCTGTTTTTT,CASSLHKGGELFF
-,-,TRBV2,TRBJ1-2,TGTGCCAGCAGTGCCTCCGACGCAGCCTATGGCTACACCTTC,CASSASDAAYGYTF
-,-,TRBV28,TRBJ1-5,TGTGCCAGCAGCGTTCTCCAGCGCACGGATCAGCCCCAGCATTTT,CASSVLQRTDQPQHF
-,-,TRBV6-5,TRBJ2-2,TGTGCCAGCAGGACATGGGGTACCGGGGAGCTGTTTTTT,CASRTWGTGELFF
TRBD1,-,TRBV5-1,TRBJ2-3,TGCGCCAGCAGCTTGCAGGGACAGGGGGCTACAGATACGCAGTATTTT,CASSLQGQGATDTQYF
TRBD2,few,TRBV6-1,TRBJ2-7,TGTGCCAGCAGCCCGGGACTAGCGGGCGGCGAGCAGTACTTC,CASSPGLAGGEQYF
-,-,TRBV19,TRBJ1-4,TGTGCCAGTAGTATAGGAGTTGAAAAACTGTTTTTT,CASSIGVEKLFF
TRBD2,-,TRBV7-9,TRBJ2-1,TGTGCCAGCAGCTTAGGCGGGAGGGCCTACAATGAGCAGTTCTTC,CASSLGGRAYNEQFF
-,-,TRBV29-1,TRBJ2-2,TGCAGCGCCCTTAGGGGGGACCCCACCGGGGAGCTGTTTTTT,CSALRGDPTGELFF
TRBD1,-,TRBV19,TRBJ1-3,TGTGCCAGTAGTTCACAGGGGTCGGACACCATATATTTT,CASSSQGSDTIYF
-,-,TRBV9,TRBJ2-3,TGTGCCAGCAGCGTAGGAGGCACAGATACGCAGTATTTT,CASSVGGTDTQYF
-,-,TRBV19,TRBJ1-1,TGTGCCAGTAGTATACGGGGGGCCGAGAACACTGAAGCTTTCTTT,CASSIRGAENTEAFF
TRBD1,-,TRBV19,TRBJ1-2,TGTGCCACCCTAGGACAGGACGGTGGCGGCTACACCTTC,CATLGQDGGGYTF
-,-,TRBV20-1,TRBJ2-3,TGCAGTGACACGACAGCCGATACGCAGTATTTT,CSDTTADTQYF
TRBD1,once,TRBV2,TRBJ1-2,TGTGCCAGCAGCTTGGACAGGGGTGATGGCTACACCTTC,CASSLDRGDGYTF
TRBD2,-,TRBV11-3,TRBJ2-1,TGTGCCAGCAGCTCAGCGGGAGGGGGGTACAATGAGCAGTTCTTC,CASSSAGGGYNEQFF
-,-,TRBV6-1,TRBJ2-7,TGTGCCAGCAGTGAATTTAGAAGGAGCTACGAGCAGTACTTC,CASSEFRRSYEQYF
-,-,TRBV28,TRBJ2-1,TGTGCCAGCACCGACAGGTACAATGAGCAGTTCTTC,CASTDRYNEQFF
-,-,TRBV6-1,TRBJ2-7,TGTGCCAGCAGTGTCCGTTGGGGGCAAGACTACGAGCAGTACTTC,CASSVRWGQDYEQYF
TRBD1,-,TRBV11-2,TRBJ2-1,TGTGCCAGCCAGAGGGGGCCCATTTTGGATGAGCAGTTCTTC,CASQRGPILDEQFF
TRBD1,-,TRBV7-6,TRBJ1-4,TGTGCCAGCAGCCTTGGTCGGTCAGGGGGGGAGAAACTGTTTTTT,CASSLGRSGGEKLFF
-,-,TRBV12-2,TRBJ2-5,TGTGCAAGTCGCCTTAGCCCTACCTGCCAAGAGACCCAGTACTTC,CASRLSPTCQETQYF
TRBD1,-,TRBV6-1,TRBJ2-7,TGTGCCAGCAGTGAGAACAGGGGGATCAACGAGCAGTACTTC,CASSENRGINEQYF
TRBD2,once,TRBV5-4,TRBJ2-5,TGTGCCAGCAGCTCCTCCAGCGGGAGAGAGACCCAGTACTTC,CASSSSSGRETQYF
TRBD1,-,TRBV28,TRBJ1-4,TGTGCCAGCAGTCGGCAGGGGGCGGATGAAAAACTGTTTTTT,CASSRQGADEKLFF
-,-,TRBV10-3,TRBJ2-6,TGTGCCATCAGTGGAAAGTTCTGTAGATACAGTCGGGCCAACGTCCTGACTTTC,CAISGKFCRYSRANVLTF
-,-,TRBV18,TRBJ2-1,TGTGCCAGCTCCCCTCTGAGAAGCCAGGACGAGCAGTTCTTC,CASSPLRSQDEQFF
-,once,TRBV27,TRBJ1-2,TGTGCCAGCAGTTTAAACAGGCGGGGGTATGGCTACACCTTC,CASSLNRRGYGYTF
-,few,TRBV9,TRBJ2-1,TGTGCCAGCAGCGTCCGGGACATCTCCTACAATGAGCAGTTCTTC,CASSVRDISYNEQFF
TRBD2,few,TRBV2,TRBJ2-3,TGTGCCAGCAGTGTACTAGCGGAACATACGCAGTATTTT,CASSVLAEHTQYF
-,-,TRBV5-1,TRBJ1-4,TGCGCCAGCAGCTTGACGGGCCCCGATACGGGAAAACTGTTTTTT,CASSLTGPDTGKLFF
-,-,TRBV7-9,TRBJ2-5,TGTGCCAGCAGCTTAGATATAAGGTGGGGGACCCAGTACTTC,CASSLDIRWGTQYF
-,once,TRBV5-4,TRBJ2-7,TGTGCCAGCAGCCCGGGACACCTGAAGGGGGGAGAGCAGTACTTC,CASSPGHLKGGEQYF
-,-,TRBV11-3,TRBJ2-1,TGTGCCAGCAGCCCCGTAGCGGACTCCTACAATGAGCAGTTCTTC,CASSPVADSYNEQFF
-,-,TRBV6-6,TRBJ2-7,TGTGCCAGCGAGGGGACGGCGTCCTACGAGCAGTACTTC,CASEGTASYEQYF